This TCR beta chain was documented in a study of blood T cell repertoires in COVID-19. Study overall: COVID-19 samples, acute and convalescent, were from the United States, Italy and Spain. The cDNA or gDNA used as material had been derived from T cells, B-cell-depleted T cells, or PBMCs.

As processed by the authors: Counts of nucleated cells, estimated from reference gene primer amplification, were obtained. TCRdb keeps only in-frame clones here, not all; method: immunoSEQ multiplex PCR. From that table come the V and J calls and clone size; the DNA was used to work out D and trimming. The sample contains roughly 200,000 clones, over 70% of which appear only once. This TCR was sampled from a man aged 55 to 70 with acute or convalescent COVID-19. The specimen was peripheral blood.

The CDR3 sequence is CSVEDRRGRVYGYTF. CDR3 coding DNA: TGCAGCGTTGAAGATCGGCGGGGGCGGGTCTATGGCTACACCTTC. The chain carries TRBV29-1 and TRBJ1-2; TRBD1 might be the D (6 bases). The CDR3 spans 15 residues. In germline, CDR1 is SQVTM, CDR2 ANQGSEA. V lost 0 bases, J lost 4 bases, and 15 bases lay in between.